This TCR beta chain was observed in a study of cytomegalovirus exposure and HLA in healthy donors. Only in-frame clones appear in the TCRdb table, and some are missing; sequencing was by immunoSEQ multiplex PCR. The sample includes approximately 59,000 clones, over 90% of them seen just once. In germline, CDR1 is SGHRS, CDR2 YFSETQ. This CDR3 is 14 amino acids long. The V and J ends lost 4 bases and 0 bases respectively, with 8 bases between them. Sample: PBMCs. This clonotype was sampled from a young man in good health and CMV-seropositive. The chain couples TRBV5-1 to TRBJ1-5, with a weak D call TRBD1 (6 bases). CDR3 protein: CASSPTGSNQPQHF. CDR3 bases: TGCGCCAGCAGCCCGACAGGTAGCAATCAGCCCCAGCATTTT.